Ten or more counts support the clone carrying this T cell receptor beta chain. No antigen is known for it. From germline, CDR1 is SGHTA and CDR2 FQGNSA. V was pared by 4 bases and J by 10 bases, with 14 bases between. The CDR3 extends over 13 amino acids. Unique molecular identifiers tagged the TCRbeta library. TCRdb fed the PCR reads into MiXCR, producing one record per CDR3 protein. The table shows 200,000 or so distinct CDR3 sequences, with about 7% occurring only once. This specimen belongs to a study of T-cell reconstitution after alpha-beta-depleted transplantation in children. Regarding the study as a whole: There were some patients whose high TCRbeta diversity at day 60 came from surviving recipient T cells and thymic progenitors. Newly produced T cells mostly accounted for T-cell counts and diversity one year post-transplant.

This chain connects TRBV7-2 to TRBJ2-1; D may be TRBD2 (5 bases). The material was PBMCs, obtained before TCRalphabeta/CD19-depleted stem cell transplant. The source is a boy under 10 years old with acute lymphoblastic leukemia, due to receive a stem cell transplant. Written as DNA, the CDR3 is TGTGCCAGCAGCTCGACTCCGGGGAAAGAGCAGTTCTTC. Amino acid sequence: CASSSTPGKEQFF.